This paragraph reports one TCR beta chain. PCR involved 60 Vbeta and 13 Jbeta primers. Assay: immunoSEQ multiplex PCR; the TCRdb copy retains only in-frame clones and omits some. The profile shows 100,000 to 150,000 clones, over 65% of them singletons. After removal of 4 bases from V and 0 bases from J, the junction contained 4 bases not matched to a gene. Germline V lookup: CDR1 MNHEY, CDR2 SVGAGI. The CDR3 sequence is 15 residues long. This sample is drawn from a study of cytomegalovirus exposure and HLA in healthy donors. About the research overall: Unique TCRs from HLA-typed donors, roughly 89 million of them, were held in an early data release.

V usage is TRBV6-5 and J usage is TRBJ2-7, with TRBD1 matching over 9 bases. The source material was PBMCs. The sequence derives from a man in his forties in good health and CMV-seronegative. In DNA form, the CDR3 reads TGTGCCAGCAGTTCCGGACAGGGGAGCTCCTACGAGCAGTACTTC. Translation: CASSSGQGSSYEQYF.